This entry lists 2 T cell receptor beta chains sequenced from one sample in a study of T cell repertoires in cytomegalovirus infection. Their cognate antigens are unknown. From the reads, TCRdb called clonotypes with MiXCR, one entry per CDR3 protein. The sample holds 69,000 or so distinct CDR3 sequences, less than 30% seen once. The sample here was CD8+ T cells from cultured PBMCs, taken from culture after CMV antigen stimulation. These receptors all come from a human donor in good health (CMV status not recorded). Some clones in this sample may be carry-over from other donors' samples.

This chain uses TRBV4-1 with TRBJ2-7; D not resolved. CDR3 length: 15 residues. Germline loops: CDR1 MGHRA, CDR2 YSYEKL. V lost 1 base to trimming and J lost 0 bases, with 10 bases between them. CDR3 nucleotide sequence: TGCGCCAGCAGCCAAGGCGAGGCCCCCTCCTACGAGCAGTACTTC. Translation gives CASSQGEAPSYEQYF.

In this sample, this clonotype turned up many times. This chain joins TRBV12-3 or TRBV12-4 and TRBJ2-7; D unresolved. Trimming removed 4 bases at V and 0 bases at J, with 13 bases between. This CDR3 has 15 residues. CDR3 protein: CASSSRSTRSYEQYF. In nucleotides, the CDR3 is TGTGCCAGCAGTTCTCGATCGACTCGCTCCTACGAGCAGTACTTC.